The T cell receptor beta chain under discussion was sequenced for a study of blood T cell repertoires in COVID-19. Background on the study: Both acute and convalescent COVID-19 samples were obtained from the United States, Italy and Spain. PBMCs, B-cell-depleted T cells, or T cells provided the cDNA or gDNA that made up the material.

Trimming took off 9 bases at V and 9 bases at J, with 16 bases between the two ends. CDR1 and CDR2 from the germline V gene are SGDLS and YYNGEE. The length of the CDR3 is 11 residues. As originally analysed: Cell counts per sample came from amplifying reference gene primers. This table comes from immunoSEQ multiplex PCR, and its TCRdb copy is limited to in-frame clones, with some not included. From that table come the V and J calls and clone size; the DNA was used to work out D and trimming. In the table there are roughly 140,000 clones, approximately 86% of which are singletons. The sample was peripheral blood. The chain is built from TRBV9 and TRBJ2-7, with D perhaps matching TRBD2 (5 bases). The source is a man between 65 and 85 years old with acute or convalescent COVID-19. The CDR3 loop reads CAKTCSEAQYF. Here the CDR3 DNA reads TGTGCCAAAACTTGTTCGGAGGCGCAGTACTTC. The full variable domain, its missing parts supplied by reference TRBV9 and TRBJ2-7, is DSGVTQTPKHLITATGQRVTLRCSPRSGDLSVYWYQQSLDQGLQFLIQYYNGEERAKGNILERFSAQQFPDLHSELNLSSLELGDSALYFCAKTCSEAQYFGPGTRLTVT.